This is a list of T cell receptor beta chains from one sample in a study of cytomegalovirus exposure and HLA in healthy donors. Some clones are missing from TCRdb's copy, which holds only in-frame ones; the method was immunoSEQ multiplex PCR. The repertoire holds around 130,000 clones, with approximately 67% as singletons. Sequenced input: PBMCs. These receptors were collected from a man between 18 and 35 years old in good health and CMV-seronegative. The CDR3 runs from the conserved cysteine through the conserved F or W. The order of the fields is CDR3 protein, CDR3 DNA, V gene, clone size, D gene, J gene. The D gene is left open where the match is weak. Where a row states a size, it is once, few, many or the class of an expanded clone; other rows omit it.

CDR3 protein: CASSFEASGYEQYF
CDR3 DNA: TGTGCCAGCAGTTTTGAGGCTAGCGGCTACGAGCAGTACTTC
V gene: TRBV27
clone size: -
D gene: TRBD2
J gene: TRBJ2-7

CDR3 protein: CASSPLHRQLNTEAFF
CDR3 DNA: TGCGCCAGCAGCCCCCTCCATCGACAGTTGAACACTGAAGCTTTCTTT
V gene: TRBV4-1
clone size: -
D gene: -
J gene: TRBJ1-1

CDR3 protein: CASSPDSSYEQYF
CDR3 DNA: TGTGCCAGCAGCCCGGACAGCTCCTACGAGCAGTACTTC
V gene: TRBV14
clone size: once
D gene: -
J gene: TRBJ2-7

CDR3 protein: CASSLTQGHLYGYTF
CDR3 DNA: TGTGCCAGCAGTTTAACGCAGGGGCATCTCTATGGCTACACCTTC
V gene: TRBV28
clone size: few
D gene: -
J gene: TRBJ1-2

CDR3 protein: CAWRGVVGYEQFF
CDR3 DNA: TGTGCCTGGAGAGGGGTAGTAGGTTATGAGCAGTTCTTC
V gene: TRBV30
clone size: -
D gene: -
J gene: TRBJ2-1

CDR3 protein: CASSQDFGSGELFF
CDR3 DNA: TGTGCCAGCAGCCAAGATTTTGGCAGCGGGGAGCTGTTTTTT
V gene: TRBV4-2
clone size: few
D gene: -
J gene: TRBJ2-2

CDR3 protein: CASSPRGLRSTDTQYF
CDR3 DNA: TGTGCCAGCAGCCCTAGGGGACTTCGTAGCACAGATACGCAGTATTTT
V gene: TRBV7-2
clone size: few
D gene: -
J gene: TRBJ2-3

CDR3 protein: CAWSVQGSTDTQYF
CDR3 DNA: TGTGCCTGGAGTGTACAGGGAAGCACAGATACGCAGTATTTT
V gene: TRBV30
clone size: -
D gene: -
J gene: TRBJ2-3

CDR3 protein: CASSFKREVYNEQFF
CDR3 DNA: TGTGCCAGCAGCTTTAAGCGGGAGGTTTACAATGAGCAGTTCTTC
V gene: TRBV5-4
clone size: few
D gene: TRBD2
J gene: TRBJ2-1

CDR3 protein: CASSLVAGNTEAFF
CDR3 DNA: TGCGCCAGCAGCTTGGTTGCAGGGAACACTGAAGCTTTCTTT
V gene: TRBV5-1
clone size: -
D gene: -
J gene: TRBJ1-1

CDR3 protein: CASSPRPGGMETQYF
CDR3 DNA: TGCGCCAGCAGCCCTCGCCCCGGCGGGATGGAGACCCAGTACTTC
V gene: TRBV5-1
clone size: few
D gene: -
J gene: TRBJ2-5

CDR3 protein: CASSWSTPYEQYF
CDR3 DNA: TGTGCCAGCAGCTGGAGCACCCCCTACGAGCAGTACTTC
V gene: TRBV7-9
clone size: -
D gene: -
J gene: TRBJ2-7

CDR3 protein: CASSIDRASRQPQHF
CDR3 DNA: TGTGCCAGTAGTATAGATCGAGCCTCCCGTCAGCCCCAGCATTTT
V gene: TRBV19
clone size: -
D gene: -
J gene: TRBJ1-5

CDR3 protein: CASSLGPSDYEQYF
CDR3 DNA: TGTGCCAGCAGCTTGGGGCCTAGCGACTACGAGCAGTACTTC
V gene: TRBV5-4
clone size: -
D gene: -
J gene: TRBJ2-7

CDR3 protein: CASTHSRGANVLTF
CDR3 DNA: TGTGCCAGCACCCATAGCCGGGGGGCCAACGTCCTGACTTTC
V gene: TRBV28
clone size: -
D gene: -
J gene: TRBJ2-6

CDR3 protein: CAISESDRDSFYGYTF
CDR3 DNA: TGTGCCATCAGTGAGTCAGACCGGGACAGTTTTTACGGCTACACCTTC
V gene: TRBV10-3
clone size: -
D gene: TRBD1
J gene: TRBJ1-2

CDR3 protein: CASSLEGNEQFF
CDR3 DNA: TGTGCCAGCAGCCTAGAGGGGAATGAGCAGTTCTTC
V gene: TRBV7-9
clone size: -
D gene: -
J gene: TRBJ2-1

CDR3 protein: CASSLGANPTEAFF
CDR3 DNA: TGCGCCAGCAGCTTGGGGGCCAACCCGACTGAAGCTTTCTTT
V gene: TRBV5-1
clone size: -
D gene: -
J gene: TRBJ1-1

CDR3 protein: CASRNGGSANQPQHF
CDR3 DNA: TGTGCCAGCAGGAACGGAGGGAGCGCCAATCAGCCCCAGCATTTT
V gene: TRBV6-1
clone size: -
D gene: -
J gene: TRBJ1-5

CDR3 protein: CASSLGQGSGNTIYF
CDR3 DNA: TGTGCCAGCAGCTTGGGACAGGGGTCTGGAAACACCATATATTTT
V gene: TRBV7-8
clone size: -
D gene: TRBD1
J gene: TRBJ1-3

CDR3 protein: CASSVGPAGNTIYF
CDR3 DNA: TGTGCCAGCAGCGTAGGCCCAGCTGGAAACACCATATATTTT
V gene: TRBV9
clone size: few
D gene: -
J gene: TRBJ1-3

CDR3 protein: CASSVDGRTSGYNEQFF
CDR3 DNA: TGTGCCAGCAGCGTAGATGGGAGGACTAGCGGCTACAATGAGCAGTTCTTC
V gene: TRBV9
clone size: -
D gene: TRBD2
J gene: TRBJ2-1

CDR3 protein: CASSLVGGRKLFF
CDR3 DNA: TGTGCCAGCAGTTTGGTGGGGGGGCGGAAACTGTTTTTT
V gene: TRBV28
clone size: -
D gene: -
J gene: TRBJ1-4

CDR3 protein: CASSPFAGDLRRGANVLTF
CDR3 DNA: TGTGCCAGCAGTCCTTTTGCAGGGGACCTAAGGAGAGGGGCCAACGTCCTGACTTTC
V gene: TRBV2
clone size: -
D gene: -
J gene: TRBJ2-6

CDR3 protein: CASSLSPRGRRDTGELFF
CDR3 DNA: TGTGCCAGCAGCTTATCCCCCCGCGGGAGGAGGGACACCGGGGAGCTGTTTTTT
V gene: TRBV7-2
clone size: -
D gene: TRBD2
J gene: TRBJ2-2

CDR3 protein: CASSLGTSPRRANEQFF
CDR3 DNA: TGTGCCAGCAGTCTTGGGACTAGTCCCCGTCGGGCCAATGAGCAGTTCTTC
V gene: TRBV28
clone size: -
D gene: TRBD2
J gene: TRBJ2-1

CDR3 protein: CASSIRAGINTGELFF
CDR3 DNA: TGTGCCAGTAGTATCCGGGCAGGGATTAACACCGGGGAGCTGTTTTTT
V gene: TRBV19
clone size: few
D gene: -
J gene: TRBJ2-2

CDR3 protein: CASSPTSGRNTGELFF
CDR3 DNA: TGTGCCAGTAGTCCGACTAGCGGGAGGAACACCGGGGAGCTGTTTTTT
V gene: TRBV19
clone size: -
D gene: TRBD2
J gene: TRBJ2-2

CDR3 protein: CASSGRDYPYEQYF
CDR3 DNA: TGTGCCAGCAGCGGCCGGGACTACCCCTACGAGCAGTACTTC
V gene: TRBV7-2
clone size: -
D gene: TRBD2
J gene: TRBJ2-7

CDR3 protein: CAWRDPREYMNTEAFF
CDR3 DNA: TGTGCCTGGAGAGATCCCCGGGAATACATGAACACTGAAGCTTTCTTT
V gene: TRBV30
clone size: few
D gene: -
J gene: TRBJ1-1

CDR3 protein: CSVLGFSRGSGNTIYF
CDR3 DNA: TGCAGCGTTCTCGGATTCTCCAGGGGCTCTGGAAACACCATATATTTT
V gene: TRBV29-1
clone size: -
D gene: -
J gene: TRBJ1-3

CDR3 protein: CASSWTVEYEQYF
CDR3 DNA: TGTGCCAGTTCATGGACAGTAGAATACGAGCAGTACTTC
V gene: TRBV6-1
clone size: -
D gene: -
J gene: TRBJ2-7

CDR3 protein: CASSAGLAGVRYDTQYF
CDR3 DNA: TGTGCCAGCAGCGCAGGACTAGCGGGAGTGCGATACGATACGCAGTATTTT
V gene: TRBV7-6
clone size: -
D gene: TRBD2
J gene: TRBJ2-3

CDR3 protein: CASSPLKTAAGELFF
CDR3 DNA: TGTGCCAGCAGCCCCCTAAAGACTGCGGCCGGGGAGCTGTTTTTT
V gene: TRBV7-7
clone size: -
D gene: -
J gene: TRBJ2-2

CDR3 protein: CASSHRQNPLGYTF
CDR3 DNA: TGTGCCAGCAGCCACCGACAGAACCCACTTGGCTACACCTTC
V gene: TRBV6-5
clone size: -
D gene: -
J gene: TRBJ1-2

CDR3 protein: CASSPLVRGAGDTQYF
CDR3 DNA: TGCGCCAGCAGCCCTTTAGTGCGGGGGGCGGGAGATACGCAGTATTTT
V gene: TRBV5-1
clone size: once
D gene: TRBD2
J gene: TRBJ2-3

CDR3 protein: CASSPGTGGAIRSGYTF
CDR3 DNA: TGCGCCAGCAGCCCGGGGACAGGGGGCGCGATTAGGTCTGGCTACACCTTC
V gene: TRBV5-1
clone size: -
D gene: TRBD1
J gene: TRBJ1-2

CDR3 protein: CASFRPGTGGNSNQPQHF
CDR3 DNA: TGTGCCAGTTTTCGCCCCGGGACAGGGGGGAATAGCAATCAGCCCCAGCATTTT
V gene: TRBV28
clone size: -
D gene: TRBD1
J gene: TRBJ1-5

CDR3 protein: CASSSPGTGLPEAFF
CDR3 DNA: TGTGCCAGCAGTTCCCCCGGGACAGGGTTACCCGAAGCTTTCTTT
V gene: TRBV27
clone size: -
D gene: TRBD1
J gene: TRBJ1-1

CDR3 protein: CASSIGSIIQGTTNEKLFF
CDR3 DNA: TGTGCCAGTAGTATTGGGAGTATTATCCAGGGGACGACTAATGAAAAACTGTTTTTT
V gene: TRBV19
clone size: -
D gene: -
J gene: TRBJ1-4